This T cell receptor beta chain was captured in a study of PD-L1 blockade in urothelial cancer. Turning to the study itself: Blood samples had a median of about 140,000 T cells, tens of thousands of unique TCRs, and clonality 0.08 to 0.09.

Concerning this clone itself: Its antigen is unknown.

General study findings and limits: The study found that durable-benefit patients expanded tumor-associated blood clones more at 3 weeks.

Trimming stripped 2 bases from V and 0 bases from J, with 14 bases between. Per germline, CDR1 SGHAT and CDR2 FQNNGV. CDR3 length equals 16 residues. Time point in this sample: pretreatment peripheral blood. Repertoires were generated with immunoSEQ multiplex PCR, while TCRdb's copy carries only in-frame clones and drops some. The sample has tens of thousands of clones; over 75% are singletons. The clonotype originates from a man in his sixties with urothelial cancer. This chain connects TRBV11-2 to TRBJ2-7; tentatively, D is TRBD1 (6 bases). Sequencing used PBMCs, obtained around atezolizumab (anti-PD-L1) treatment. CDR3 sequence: CASSLYLGADSYEQYF. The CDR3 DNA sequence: TGTGCCAGCAGCTTATACCTGGGGGCTGACTCCTACGAGCAGTACTTC.